These 12 T cell receptor beta chains came from one sample sequenced in a study of lymphopenia after photon versus proton radiotherapy. Clones were sequenced by immunoSEQ multiplex PCR, and TCRdb holds only the in-frame ones, with some missing. The repertoire holds tens of thousands of clones, with roughly 91% as singletons. Sequencing used peripheral blood, obtained from a patient treated with photon-based radiotherapy. The source of these receptors is an older woman with pancreatic cancer.

The rearrangement joins TRBV4-2 to TRBJ2-7; 7 bases align to TRBD1. Germline V CDR1 and CDR2: LGHNA, YNFKEQ. The CDR3 totals 13 residues. Trimming at V came to 3 bases and at J to 1 base, leaving 0 bases not matched to a gene. Written as DNA, the CDR3 is TGTGCCAGCAGCCAGGACAGGTCCTACGAGCAGTACTTC. This codes for CASSQDRSYEQYF.

The chain combines TRBV4-3 with TRBJ2-1; D uncertain. Per the germline V gene, CDR1 is LGHNA and CDR2 is YSLEER. V lost 7 bases to trimming and J lost 4 bases, with 14 bases between them. The CDR3 sequence is 14 residues long. CDR3 nucleotides: TGCGCCAGCAAAGTCCGGGTTTGGTACAATGAGCAGTTCTTC. This encodes CASKVRVWYNEQFF.

The chain carries TRBV5-8 and TRBJ2-7; TRBD1 matches at 9 bases. Germline V gene lookup returns CDR1 SGHTS and CDR2 YDEGEE. V shed 3 bases, J shed 7 bases, and the junction held 11 bases outside the gene matches. The CDR3 covers 15 residues. The DNA of the CDR3 is TGTGCCAGCAGCTCGACCGGGACAGGGAAGGGGGAGCAGTACTTC. Translated: CASSSTGTGKGEQYF.

This chain connects TRBV4-2 to TRBJ2-7; D is ambiguous. Germline CDR1 and CDR2: LGHNA and YNFKEQ. The CDR3 sequence is 13 residues long. V was cut by 0 bases and J by 5 bases, with 8 bases left in between. Here the CDR3 DNA reads TGTGCCAGCAGCCAAGAGTTACTCAACGAGCAGTACTTC. Protein product: CASSQELLNEQYF.

The chain employs TRBV5-1 and TRBJ1-1; D remains unclear. Germline assignment: CDR1 SGHRS and CDR2 YFSETQ. This CDR3 is built from 17 residues. Trimming removed 4 bases from V and 0 bases from J, with 19 bases in between. The DNA for the CDR3 is TGCGCCAGCAGCCCCCCCCGGGGAAGCCCCCTGAACACTGAAGCTTTCTTT. Its protein product is CASSPPRGSPLNTEAFF.

This clone occurred once. V gene TRBV6-5 combines with J gene TRBJ1-2; 8 bases map to TRBD1. The germline V gene has CDR1 MNHEY and CDR2 SVGAGI. The CDR3 runs 12 residues. J lost 10 bases, V lost 8 bases, and 9 bases had no gene match. CDR3 sequence reads: CASGTDRVDYTF. The CDR3 DNA is TGTGCCAGCGGGACGGACAGGGTTGACTACACCTTC.

This chain uses TRBV6-4 with TRBJ2-2, with TRBD1 matching over 7 bases. Germline V CDR1 and CDR2: MRHNA, SNTAGT. CDR3 length equals 16 residues. The V gene end was trimmed by 0 bases and the J gene end by 5 bases; junction bases not matched to a gene: 6. This CDR3 is CASSDSRQGKTGELFF. The CDR3 DNA is TGTGCCAGCAGTGACTCGAGACAGGGTAAGACCGGGGAGCTGTTTTTT.

This clone turned up a few times. The chain has TRBV19 and TRBJ2-1; TRBD1 aligns across 8 bases. Germline V lookup: CDR1 LNHDA, CDR2 SQIVND (reference sequence). V shed 6 bases, J shed 6 bases, and the junction held 7 bases outside the gene matches. CDR3 length: 14 amino acids. The CDR3 nucleotides read TGTGCCAGTAGAGGAGACAGGGGAGTCAATGAGCAGTTCTTC. It codes for CASRGDRGVNEQFF.

The chain employs TRBV2 and TRBJ1-2; D is uncertain. CDR3 size: 14 residues. Trimming removed 7 bases from V and 3 bases from J, with 15 bases in between. Looked up from germline, CDR1 is SNHLY and CDR2 is FYNNEI. The CDR3 DNA is TGTGCCAGCACTCCCACCACGCGGGACTATGGCTACACCTTC. Its protein product is CASTPTTRDYGYTF. The full variable domain, with the rest looked up from reference TRBV2 and TRBJ1-2, is EPEVTQTPSHQVTQMGQEVILRCVPISNHLYFYWYRQILGQKVEFLVSFYNNEISEKSEIFDDQFSVERPDGSNFTLKIRSTKLEDSAMYFCASTPTTRDYGYTFGSGTRLTVV.

The chain joins TRBV6-1 to TRBJ2-7, with D unresolved. The ends were cut back, 4 bases at V and 3 bases at J, with 16 bases in the middle. Germline CDR1 and CDR2: MNHNS and SASEGT. This CDR3 spans 15 amino acids. The CDR3 DNA reads TGTGCCAGCAGTGGGAGTTGGCAGGTGGGCTACGAGCAGTACTTC. Translated: CASSGSWQVGYEQYF.

This clone came up once. The chain joins TRBV7-9 to TRBJ1-1; possible D gene TRBD1, 5 bases. The CDR3 spans 15 residues. Between the trimmed V and J ends, which lost 2 bases and 1 base, there was a span of 11 bases. Per germline, CDR1 SEHNR and CDR2 FQNEAQ (reference sequence). The CDR3 nucleotides are TGTGCCAGCAGCTTAAGGGTAGGACAGAACACTGAAGCTTTCTTT. Its translation is CASSLRVGQNTEAFF.

The chain carries TRBV19 and TRBJ1-5; weak D call: TRBD1 (6 bases). The CDR3 runs to 13 residues. Germline CDR1 is LNHDA and CDR2 is SQIVND (reference sequence). Trimming removed 5 bases from V and 4 bases from J, with 9 bases in between. CDR3 loop: CASSAGQNQPQHF. CDR3 in DNA: TGTGCCAGTAGTGCCGGACAGAATCAGCCCCAGCATTTT.